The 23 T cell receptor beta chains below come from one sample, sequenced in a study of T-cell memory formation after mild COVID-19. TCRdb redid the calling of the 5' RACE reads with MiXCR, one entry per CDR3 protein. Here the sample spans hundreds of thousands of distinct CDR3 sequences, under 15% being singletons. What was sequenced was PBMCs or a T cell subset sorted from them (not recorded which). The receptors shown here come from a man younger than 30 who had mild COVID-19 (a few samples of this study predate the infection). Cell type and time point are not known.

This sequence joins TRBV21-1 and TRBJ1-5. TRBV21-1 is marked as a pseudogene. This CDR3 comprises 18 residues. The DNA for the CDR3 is TGTGCCAGCCGCTCGGCTTTTTCACCCAGACCCGGCAATCAGCCCCAGCATTTT. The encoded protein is CASRSAFSPRPGNQPQHF.

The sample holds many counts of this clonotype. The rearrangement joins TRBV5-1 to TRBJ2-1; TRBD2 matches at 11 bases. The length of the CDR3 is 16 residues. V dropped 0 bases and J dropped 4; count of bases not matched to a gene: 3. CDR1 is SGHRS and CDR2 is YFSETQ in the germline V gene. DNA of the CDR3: TGCGCCAGCAGCTTGGATCGACTAGCGGGGTACAATGAGCAGTTCTTC. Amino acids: CASSLDRLAGYNEQFF. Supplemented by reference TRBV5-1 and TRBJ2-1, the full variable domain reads KAGVTQTPRYLIKTRGQQVTLSCSPISGHRSVSWYQQTPGQGLQFLFEYFSETQRNKGNFPGRFSGRQFSNSRSEMNVSTLELGDSALYLCASSLDRLAGYNEQFFGPGTRLTVL.

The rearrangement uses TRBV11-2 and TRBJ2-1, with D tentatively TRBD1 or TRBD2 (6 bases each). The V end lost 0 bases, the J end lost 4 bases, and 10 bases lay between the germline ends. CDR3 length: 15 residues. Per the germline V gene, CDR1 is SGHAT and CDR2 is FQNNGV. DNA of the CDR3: TGTGCCAGCAGCTTAGATTGGGGGGCGTACAATGAGCAGTTCTTC. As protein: CASSLDWGAYNEQFF. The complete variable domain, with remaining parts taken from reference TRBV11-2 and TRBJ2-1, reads EAGVAQSPRYKIIEKRQSVAFWCNPISGHATLYWYQQILGQGPKLLIQFQNNGVVDDSQLPKDRFSAERLKGVDSTLKIQPAKLEDSAVYLCASSLDWGAYNEQFFGPGTRLTVL.

The CDR3 coding sequence is TGTGCCAGCAGCGGAGGACAGGGGATTCACGAGCAGTACGTC. Protein sequence: CASSGGQGIHEQYV. The rearrangement uses TRBV28 and TRBJ2-7; 9 bases map to TRBD1. Germline loops: CDR1 MDHEN, CDR2 SYDVKM. The CDR3 sequence is 14 residues long. Losses at the gene ends were 6 bases for V and 5 bases for J; bases not matched to a gene: 8.

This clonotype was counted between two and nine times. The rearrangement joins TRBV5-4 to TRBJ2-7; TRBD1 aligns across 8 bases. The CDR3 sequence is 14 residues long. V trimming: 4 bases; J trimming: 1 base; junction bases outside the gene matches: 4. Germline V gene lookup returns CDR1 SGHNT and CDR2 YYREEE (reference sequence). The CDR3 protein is CASSTNRGSYEQYV. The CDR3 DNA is TGTGCCAGCAGCACGAACAGGGGGTCCTACGAGCAGTACGTC.

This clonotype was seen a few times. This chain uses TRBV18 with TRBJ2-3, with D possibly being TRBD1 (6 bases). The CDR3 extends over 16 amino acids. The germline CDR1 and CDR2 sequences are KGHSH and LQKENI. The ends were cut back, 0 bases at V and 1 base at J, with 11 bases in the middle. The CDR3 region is CASSPPRGGRTDTQYF. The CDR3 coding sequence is TGTGCCAGCTCACCACCGCGTGGGGGCCGCACAGATACGCAGTATTTT.

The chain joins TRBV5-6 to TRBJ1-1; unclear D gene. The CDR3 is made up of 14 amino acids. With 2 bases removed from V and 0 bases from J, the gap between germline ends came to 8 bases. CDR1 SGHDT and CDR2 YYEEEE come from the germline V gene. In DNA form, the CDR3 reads TGTGCCAGCAGCTTCACACTGATGAACACTGAAGCTTTCTTT. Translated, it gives CASSFTLMNTEAFF.

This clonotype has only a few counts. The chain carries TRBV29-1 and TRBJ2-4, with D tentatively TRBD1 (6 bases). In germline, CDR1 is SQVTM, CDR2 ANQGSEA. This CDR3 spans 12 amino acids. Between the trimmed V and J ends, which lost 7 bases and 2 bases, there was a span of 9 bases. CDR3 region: CSATGPKNIQYF. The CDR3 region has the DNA TGCAGCGCAACAGGGCCCAAAAACATTCAGTACTTC.

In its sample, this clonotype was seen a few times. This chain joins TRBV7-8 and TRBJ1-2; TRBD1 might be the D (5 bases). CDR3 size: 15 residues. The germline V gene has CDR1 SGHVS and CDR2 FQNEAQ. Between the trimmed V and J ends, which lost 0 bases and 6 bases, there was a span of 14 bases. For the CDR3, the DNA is TGTGCCAGCAGCTTAGCTCGGCAGGGCGTCCATGGCTACACCTTC. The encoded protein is CASSLARQGVHGYTF.

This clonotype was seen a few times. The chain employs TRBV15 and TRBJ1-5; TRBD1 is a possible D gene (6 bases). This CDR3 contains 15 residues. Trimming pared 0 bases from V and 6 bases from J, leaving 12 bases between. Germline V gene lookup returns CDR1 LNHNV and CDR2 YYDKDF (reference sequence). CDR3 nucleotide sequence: TGTGCCACCAGCAGAGATCGGGGGGCTGGTCAGCCCCAGCATTTT. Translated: CATSRDRGAGQPQHF.

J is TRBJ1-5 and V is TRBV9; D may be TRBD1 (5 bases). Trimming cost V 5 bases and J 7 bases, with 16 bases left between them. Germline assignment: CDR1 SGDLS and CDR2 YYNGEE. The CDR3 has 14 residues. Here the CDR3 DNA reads TGTGCCAGCAGTGATGGCAGGGTAGGGCAGCCCCAGCATTTT. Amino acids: CASSDGRVGQPQHF. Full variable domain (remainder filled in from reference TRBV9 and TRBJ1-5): DSGVTQTPKHLITATGQRVTLRCSPRSGDLSVYWYQQSLDQGLQFLIQYYNGEERAKGNILERFSAQQFPDLHSELNLSSLELGDSALYFCASSDGRVGQPQHFGDGTRLSIL.

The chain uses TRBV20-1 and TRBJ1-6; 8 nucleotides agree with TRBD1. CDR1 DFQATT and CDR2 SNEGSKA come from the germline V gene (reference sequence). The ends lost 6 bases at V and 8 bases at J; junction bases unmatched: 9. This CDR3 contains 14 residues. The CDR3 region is CSASGQGGDSPLHF. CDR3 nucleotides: TGCAGTGCAAGTGGACAGGGAGGGGATTCACCCCTCCACTTT.

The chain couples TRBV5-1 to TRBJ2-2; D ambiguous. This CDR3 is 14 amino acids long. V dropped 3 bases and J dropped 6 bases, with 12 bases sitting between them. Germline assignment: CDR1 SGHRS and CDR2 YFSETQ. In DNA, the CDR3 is TGCGCCAGCAGCTGGAACAGCCGCTCCGGGGAGCTGTTTTTT. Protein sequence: CASSWNSRSGELFF. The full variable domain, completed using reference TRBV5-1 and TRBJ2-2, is KAGVTQTPRYLIKTRGQQVTLSCSPISGHRSVSWYQQTPGQGLQFLFEYFSETQRNKGNFPGRFSGRQFSNSRSEMNVSTLELGDSALYLCASSWNSRSGELFFGEGSRLTVL.

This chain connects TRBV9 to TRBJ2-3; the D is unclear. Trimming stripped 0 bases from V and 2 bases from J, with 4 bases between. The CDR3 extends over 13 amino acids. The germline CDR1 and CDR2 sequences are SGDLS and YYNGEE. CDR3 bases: TGTGCCAGCAGCGTAGTCTACACAGATACGCAGTATTTT. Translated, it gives CASSVVYTDTQYF.

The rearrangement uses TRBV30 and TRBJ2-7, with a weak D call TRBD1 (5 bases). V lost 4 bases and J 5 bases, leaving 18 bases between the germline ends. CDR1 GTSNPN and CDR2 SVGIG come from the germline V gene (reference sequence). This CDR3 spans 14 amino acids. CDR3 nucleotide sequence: TGTGCCTGGACCCCAGGGTACGGATACGACGAGCAGTACTTC. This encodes CAWTPGYGYDEQYF. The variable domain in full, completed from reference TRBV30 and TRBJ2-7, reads SQTIHQWPATLVQPVGSPLSLECTVEGTSNPNLYWYRQAAGRGLQLLFYSVGIGQISSEVPQNLSASRPQDRQFILSSKKLLLSDSGFYLCAWTPGYGYDEQYFGPGTRLTVT.

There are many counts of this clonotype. The CDR3 DNA sequence: TGTGCCAGCAGCCCATCAAGACAGGGCTTATCACCCCTCCACTTT. Translating gives CASSPSRQGLSPLHF. The rearrangement links TRBV11-2 to TRBJ1-6; 7 bases line up with TRBD1. CDR1 and CDR2 from the germline V gene are SGHAT and FQNNGV. This CDR3 region has 15 residues. V trimming: 5 bases; J trimming: 10 bases; junction bases outside the gene matches: 11.

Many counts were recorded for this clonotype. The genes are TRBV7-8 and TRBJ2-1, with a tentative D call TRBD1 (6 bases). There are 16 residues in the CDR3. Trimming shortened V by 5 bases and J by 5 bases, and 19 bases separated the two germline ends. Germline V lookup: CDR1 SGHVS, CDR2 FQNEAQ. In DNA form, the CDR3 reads TGTGCCAGCAGCCCGGGGTTTGGGGACAAGAACAATGAGCAGTTCTTC. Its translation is CASSPGFGDKNNEQFF.

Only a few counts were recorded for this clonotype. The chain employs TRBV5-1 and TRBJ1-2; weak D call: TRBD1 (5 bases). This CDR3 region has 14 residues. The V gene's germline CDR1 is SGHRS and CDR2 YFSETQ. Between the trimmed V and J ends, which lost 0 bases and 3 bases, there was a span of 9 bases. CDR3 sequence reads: CASSLVRGDYGYTF. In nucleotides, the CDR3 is TGCGCCAGCAGCTTGGTTCGGGGCGACTATGGCTACACCTTC.

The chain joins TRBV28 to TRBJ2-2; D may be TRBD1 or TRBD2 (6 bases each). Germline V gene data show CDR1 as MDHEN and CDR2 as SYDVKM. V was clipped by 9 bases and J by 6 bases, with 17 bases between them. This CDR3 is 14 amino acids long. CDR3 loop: CASSRGPSAGELFF. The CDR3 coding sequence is TGTGCCAGTAGTCGGGGGCCCTCCGCCGGGGAGCTGTTTTTT.

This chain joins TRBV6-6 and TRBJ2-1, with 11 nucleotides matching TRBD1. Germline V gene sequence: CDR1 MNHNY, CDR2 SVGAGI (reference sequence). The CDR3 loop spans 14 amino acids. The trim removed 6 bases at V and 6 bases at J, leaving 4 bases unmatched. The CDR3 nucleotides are TGTGCCAGCAGGGTCGGGACAGGGGGCAATGAGCAGTTCTTC. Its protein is CASRVGTGGNEQFF.

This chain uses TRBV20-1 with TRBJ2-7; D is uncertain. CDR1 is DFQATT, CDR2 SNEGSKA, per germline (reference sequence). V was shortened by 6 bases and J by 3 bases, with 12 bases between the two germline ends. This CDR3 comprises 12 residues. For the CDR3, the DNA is TGCAGTGCCCAAACGGACGTCTACGAGCAGTACGTC. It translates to CSAQTDVYEQYV.

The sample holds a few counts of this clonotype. The DNA for the CDR3 is TGTGCCACCATGGGAAACAGGGTCTCCAATGAGCAGTTCTTC. It translates to CATMGNRVSNEQFF. This chain joins TRBV3-1 and TRBJ2-1; D is possibly TRBD1 (6 bases). The germline V gene encodes CDR1 LGHDT and CDR2 YNNKEL (reference sequence). The CDR3 spans 14 residues. V shed 10 bases and J shed 6 bases, with 19 bases lying between them.

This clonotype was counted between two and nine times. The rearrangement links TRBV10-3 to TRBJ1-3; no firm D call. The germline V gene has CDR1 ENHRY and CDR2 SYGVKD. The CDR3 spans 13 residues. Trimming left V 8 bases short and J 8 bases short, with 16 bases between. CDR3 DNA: TGTGCCATCGGACCGGCCTTTATGCACACCATATATTTT. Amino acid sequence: CAIGPAFMHTIYF.